A single sample is the source of the 24 T cell receptor beta chains below, sequenced in a study of cytomegalovirus exposure and HLA in healthy donors. The PCR was carried out with 60 Vbeta primers and 13 Jbeta primers. The data were produced by immunoSEQ multiplex PCR, yet TCRdb's version contains in-frame clones alone and is incomplete. The profile covers 200,000 to 250,000 clones, with about 80% appearing a single time and under 2% taken by the ten largest. Sample: PBMCs. The receptors shown here come from a man aged 18 to 29 in good health and CMV-seronegative.

The chain couples TRBV5-1 to TRBJ2-1; 10 bases line up with TRBD1. The CDR3 has 15 residues. Germline V gene data show CDR1 as SGHRS and CDR2 as YFSETQ. Trimming removed 0 bases from V and 9 bases from J; junction bases left unmatched: 6. The CDR3 DNA sequence: TGCGCCAGCAGCTTGGAGGGGACAGGGGTCAGTGAGCAGTTCTTC. This sequence encodes CASSLEGTGVSEQFF.

The chain joins TRBV19 to TRBJ2-7, with 8 bases that match TRBD1. The ends lost 7 bases at V and 6 bases at J; junction bases unmatched: 8. This CDR3 comprises 13 residues. Germline CDR1 is LNHDA and CDR2 is SQIVND (reference sequence). In DNA form, the CDR3 reads TGTGCCAGTACAGGGGGCCCTTTTTCCGAGCAGTACTTC. As protein: CASTGGPFSEQYF.

The chain has TRBV6-4 and TRBJ1-3, with a weak D call TRBD1 (6 bases). Germline V gene data show CDR1 as MRHNA and CDR2 as SNTAGT. With 2 bases removed from V and 4 bases from J, the gap between germline ends came to 15 bases. CDR3 length: 16 residues. The CDR3: CASSDGDTKAGNTIYF. CDR3 in DNA: TGTGCCAGCAGTGACGGGGACACCAAGGCCGGAAACACCATATATTTT.

The DNA of the CDR3 is TGTGCCAGCAGCTTAGGATCCCTAGCGGGAGGAGGAAACGAGCAGTACTTC. Translating gives CASSLGSLAGGGNEQYF. The chain joins TRBV13 to TRBJ2-7, with 11 bases matching TRBD2. This CDR3 region has 17 residues. After removal of 0 bases from V and 5 bases from J, the junction contained 9 bases not matched to a gene. Germline values: CDR1 PRHDT, CDR2 FYEKMQ (reference sequence). Filled out from reference TRBV13 and TRBJ2-7, the complete variable domain reads AAGVIQSPRHLIKEKRETATLKCYPIPRHDTVYWYQQGPGQDPQFLISFYEKMQSDKGSIPDRFSAQQFSDYHSELNMSSLELGDSALYFCASSLGSLAGGGNEQYFGPGTRLTVT.

The chain is built from TRBV7-2 and TRBJ2-3; D is perhaps TRBD2 (5 bases). CDR3 length: 16 residues. The germline V and J ends were trimmed by 0 bases and 0 bases, with 10 bases remaining between them. Germline assignment: CDR1 SGHTA and CDR2 FQGNSA. The CDR3 region is CASSLALEVSTDTQYF. CDR3 bases: TGTGCCAGCAGCTTAGCACTAGAAGTGAGCACAGATACGCAGTATTTT. Filled out from reference TRBV7-2 and TRBJ2-3, the complete variable domain reads GAGVSQSPSNKVTEKGKDVELRCDPISGHTALYWYRQSLGQGLEFLIYFQGNSAPDKSGLPSDRFSAERTGGSVSTLTIQRTQQEDSAVYLCASSLALEVSTDTQYFGPGTRLTVL.

This chain links TRBV30 with TRBJ1-2; 8 bases map to TRBD1. Trimming took 3 bases from V and 0 from J; bases not matched to a gene: 3. This CDR3 contains 14 residues. The germline V gene has CDR1 GTSNPN and CDR2 SVGIG (reference sequence). CDR3 nucleotide sequence: TGTGCCTGGAGAGAGGACAGGGCTAACTATGGCTACACCTTC. Amino acids: CAWREDRANYGYTF.

This clone was seen more than once but under ten times. The gene calls are TRBV19 and TRBJ1-3; the D gene is possibly TRBD1 (5 bases). V lost 2 bases and J 0 bases, leaving 8 bases between the germline ends. Germline V gene data show CDR1 as LNHDA and CDR2 as SQIVND (reference sequence). The CDR3 contains 15 residues. The CDR3: CASSIPGLSGNTIYF. DNA of the CDR3: TGTGCCAGTAGTATACCGGGACTCTCTGGAAACACCATATATTTT.

The chain is built from TRBV27 and TRBJ1-1, with 7 bases identical to TRBD1. Losses at the gene ends were 5 bases for V and 0 bases for J; bases not matched to a gene: 18. The length of the CDR3 is 19 residues. The germline gives CDR1 MNHEY, CDR2 SMNVEV (reference sequence). The CDR3 sequence is CASSRSVPGQSHMNTEAFF. The CDR3, as DNA: TGTGCCAGCAGTCGTTCCGTACCGGGACAGTCACACATGAACACTGAAGCTTTCTTT.

This clone was detected a few times. The chain combines TRBV18 with TRBJ1-2; D unclear. V shed 2 bases and J shed 2 bases, with 12 bases lying between them. Germline V CDR1 and CDR2: KGHSH, LQKENI. The CDR3 spans 15 residues. CDR3: CASSPEVQPNYGYTF. Here the CDR3 DNA reads TGTGCCAGCTCACCAGAGGTCCAGCCCAACTATGGCTACACCTTC.

The chain recombines TRBV18 with TRBJ2-1; tentative D call: TRBD1 (6 bases). V was trimmed by 5 bases and J by 0 bases, leaving 14 bases between them. Germline lookup yields CDR1 KGHSH and CDR2 LQKENI. The CDR3 covers 16 residues. In nucleotides, the CDR3 is TGTGCCAGCTCATCAGGGGCGAGGGACTCCTACAATGAGCAGTTCTTC. Protein sequence: CASSSGARDSYNEQFF.

As regards this clone: Within the sample, other DNA sequences also encode this same CDR3. This rearrangement joins TRBV6-5 to TRBJ1-1; TRBD1 is a possible D gene (5 bases). Germline CDR1 and CDR2: MNHEY and SVGAGI. V gave up 2 bases and J gave up 3 bases, with 10 bases separating them. The CDR3 is made up of 14 amino acids. CDR3 coding DNA: TGTGCCAGCAGTTACAGGGGTGGCGACACTGAAGCTTTCTTT. Its protein product is CASSYRGGDTEAFF.

The chain recombines TRBV7-2 with TRBJ2-5; D is perhaps TRBD1 (5 bases). Per the germline V gene, CDR1 is SGHTA and CDR2 is FQGNSA. This CDR3 has 14 amino acids. With 5 bases removed from V and 4 bases from J, the gap between germline ends came to 14 bases. Here the CDR3 reads CASSLRAERETQYF. The CDR3 nucleotides are TGTGCCAGCAGCCTCAGGGCAGAACGAGAGACCCAGTACTTC.

The chain employs TRBV11-3 and TRBJ2-2, with 7 bases identical to TRBD1. Trimming at V came to 5 bases and at J to 0 bases, leaving 18 bases not matched to a gene. The V gene's germline CDR1 is SGHNT and CDR2 YENEEA. The CDR3 covers 20 residues. CDR3 region: CASSPEANPDRSTNTGELFF. CDR3 in DNA: TGTGCCAGCAGCCCTGAGGCCAACCCGGACAGGAGTACGAACACCGGGGAGCTGTTTTTT.

The J gene is TRBJ1-1, the V gene TRBV4-3; D gene unclear. V lost 2 bases to trimming and J lost 1 base, with 5 bases between them. Germline CDR1 and CDR2: LGHNA and YSLEER. There are 13 residues in the CDR3. The CDR3 is CASSQNRNTEAFF. CDR3 DNA: TGCGCCAGCAGCCAAAACAGGAACACTGAAGCTTTCTTT.

The chain is built from TRBV29-1 and TRBJ2-1; TRBD2 matches at 8 bases. This CDR3 is 12 amino acids long. In germline, CDR1 is SQVTM, CDR2 ANQGSEA. The V segment lost 7 bases and the J segment 6 bases; nucleotides outside the gene matches: 5. The CDR3 spells CSGGGTSNEQFF. CDR3 in DNA: TGCAGCGGCGGAGGGACTAGCAATGAGCAGTTCTTC.

The chain couples TRBV29-1 to TRBJ1-3; 8 nucleotides align to TRBD1. Germline V CDR1 and CDR2: SQVTM, ANQGSEA. This CDR3 is 14 amino acids long. J lost 4 bases, V lost 5 bases, and 7 bases had no gene match. The CDR3 nucleotides read TGCAGCGTTCGCTGGACAGGGCGAGGAAACACCATATATTTT. This codes for CSVRWTGRGNTIYF.

The chain couples TRBV2 to TRBJ2-7; D not resolved. V was shortened by 7 bases and J by 3 bases, with 10 bases between the two germline ends. The germline gives CDR1 SNHLY, CDR2 FYNNEI. The CDR3 length is 12 residues. The CDR3 region has the DNA TGTGCCAGCATTGTGTCAGACTACGAGCAGTACTTC. It yields the protein CASIVSDYEQYF.

The rearrangement joins TRBV9 to TRBJ2-5; 9 nucleotides align to TRBD1. After removal of 2 bases from V and 5 bases from J, the junction contained 7 bases not matched to a gene. CDR1 SGDLS and CDR2 YYNGEE come from the germline V gene. The CDR3 is 15 amino acids. The CDR3 region has the DNA TGTGCCAGCAGCGTGGGGGACAGGGTGTTCGAGACCCAGTACTTC. Translated: CASSVGDRVFETQYF.

This chain uses TRBV27 with TRBJ1-2; D may be TRBD1 (5 bases). Germline V lookup: CDR1 MNHEY, CDR2 SMNVEV (reference sequence). CDR3 size: 14 residues. Trimming cost V 6 bases and J 7 bases, with 18 bases left between them. In nucleotides, the CDR3 is TGTGCCAGCAGGCCAGACAGTTCCGGATCTGGCTACACCTTC. Protein product: CASRPDSSGSGYTF.

The chain has TRBV7-8 and TRBJ1-2; 7 bases map to TRBD1. Germline CDR1 is SGHVS and CDR2 is FQNEAQ. This CDR3 contains 15 residues. V shed 4 bases and J 8 bases; nucleotides not matched to a gene: 13. CDR3 bases: TGTGCCAGCAGCTCCGACAGGGTTGGCGCCGGCGGCTACACCTTC. Amino acid sequence: CASSSDRVGAGGYTF.

The CDR3 DNA sequence: TGTGCCAGCAGCCTAGGGTCCGCGGAGACCCAGTACTTC. This sequence encodes CASSLGSAETQYF. The chain has TRBV7-8 and TRBJ2-5; D gene uncertain. Deletions cut 5 bases from V and 5 bases from J, with 12 bases between. The CDR3 spans 13 residues. CDR1 and CDR2 (germline): SGHVS, FQNEAQ.

This chain joins TRBV11-3 and TRBJ2-1, with 8 bases fitting TRBD2. V trimming: 2 bases; J trimming: 6 bases; junction bases outside the gene matches: 6. Germline CDR1 and CDR2: SGHNT and YENEEA. The CDR3 length is 15 residues. The CDR3 loop is CASSLRTSTGNEQFF. In DNA, the CDR3 is TGTGCCAGCAGCTTAAGGACTAGCACGGGCAATGAGCAGTTCTTC.

The J gene is TRBJ2-3, the V gene TRBV11-2; 10 positions match TRBD1. Germline lookup yields CDR1 SGHAT and CDR2 FQNNGV. There are 16 residues in the CDR3. The V segment lost 5 bases and the J segment 3 bases; nucleotides outside the gene matches: 8. CDR3 protein: CASSPGRDRGTDTQYF. The CDR3 nucleotides are TGTGCCAGCAGCCCCGGGCGGGACAGGGGTACAGATACGCAGTATTTT.

This chain links TRBV28 with TRBJ1-5; D is uncertain. There are 14 residues in the CDR3. Germline assignment: CDR1 MDHEN and CDR2 SYDVKM. The V end lost 6 bases, the J end lost 2 bases, and 11 bases lay between the germline ends. The CDR3 nucleotides read TGTGCCAGCAGGCCACTCTTAGGCAATCAGCCCCAGCATTTT. Encoded protein: CASRPLLGNQPQHF.